One and the same sample provided the 18 T cell receptor beta chains below, sequenced in a study of T cell changes during pregnancy in multiple sclerosis. Libraries were prepared by immunoSEQ multiplex PCR; TCRdb keeps only in-frame clonotypes and omits some of them. Of under 95,000 clones in the sample, just under 95% were seen once. The sample here was peripheral blood, taken in the second trimester of pregnancy. The receptor source for this set is a female donor with multiple sclerosis, enrolled in a pregnancy study.

The gene calls are TRBV19 and TRBJ2-3, with D unclear. Germline V gene lookup returns CDR1 LNHDA and CDR2 SQIVND (reference sequence). The ends were cut back, 5 bases at V and 0 bases at J, with 9 bases in the middle. The CDR3 covers 14 residues. Here the CDR3 reads CASSFTGSTDTQYF. CDR3 nucleotide sequence: TGTGCCAGTAGTTTTACGGGTAGCACAGATACGCAGTATTTT.

The chain uses TRBV11-3 and TRBJ2-7; maybe TRBD2 (6 bases). The CDR3 sequence is 15 residues long. Germline CDR1 reads SGHNT; CDR2 reads YENEEA. V lost 0 bases and J lost 4, with 13 bases in between. CDR3 nucleotides: TGTGCCAGCAGCTTAGATCCATCGGGGGTTTACGAGCAGTACTTC. Residues: CASSLDPSGVYEQYF. Using reference TRBV11-3 and TRBJ2-7 for the parts outside the CDR3, the full variable domain is EAGVVQSPRYKIIEKKQPVAFWCNPISGHNTLYWYLQNLGQGPELLIRYENEEAVDDSQLPKDRFSAERLKGVDSTLKIQPAELGDSAVYLCASSLDPSGVYEQYFGPGTRLTVT.

The V gene is TRBV27, the J gene TRBJ1-2; D is possibly TRBD1 (5 bases). Trimming cost V 8 bases and J 0 bases, with 10 bases left between them. This CDR3 comprises 13 residues. The germline gives CDR1 MNHEY, CDR2 SMNVEV (reference sequence). For the CDR3, the DNA is TGTGCCAGCCGGCGACAGACTAACTATGGCTACACCTTC. Translating gives CASRRQTNYGYTF.

CDR3 nucleotides: TGTGCCAGCCGGGAGGAGAATAATTCACCCCTCCACTTT. Translation gives CASREENNSPLHF. This chain connects TRBV2 to TRBJ1-6, with D hard to call. V was trimmed by 8 bases and J by 5 bases, leaving 10 bases between them. Germline V gene data show CDR1 as SNHLY and CDR2 as FYNNEI. The CDR3 contains 13 residues.

This clone was counted a few times. The chain joins TRBV2 to TRBJ1-5; TRBD1 agrees at 10 bases. Germline CDR1 SNHLY, CDR2 FYNNEI. V was pared by 6 bases and J by 6 bases, with 5 bases of the junction left unmatched. There are 14 residues in the CDR3. The CDR3 sequence: CASRGTGVVQPQHF. Here the CDR3 DNA reads TGTGCCAGCAGGGGGACAGGGGTGGTTCAGCCCCAGCATTTT.

This sequence joins TRBV9 and TRBJ2-7; D remains unclear. The germline V gene encodes CDR1 SGDLS and CDR2 YYNGEE. The length of the CDR3 is 14 residues. V lost 0 bases and J 5 bases, leaving 12 bases between the germline ends. The CDR3 DNA reads TGTGCCAGCAGCGTAGGACCCCAAGAGGACGAGCAGTACTTC. It specifies CASSVGPQEDEQYF.

This sequence joins TRBV30 and TRBJ1-6; D is unresolved. CDR1 is GTSNPN and CDR2 is SVGIG in the germline V gene (reference sequence). This CDR3 is built from 17 residues. Trimming took off 2 bases at V and 4 bases at J, with 18 bases between the two ends. The CDR3 spells CAWSSGSAVSYNSPLHF. CDR3 bases: TGTGCCTGGAGTTCTGGCAGTGCCGTATCTTATAATTCACCCCTCCACTTT. The variable domain in full, with the rest retrieved from reference TRBV30 and TRBJ1-6, is SQTIHQWPATLVQPVGSPLSLECTVEGTSNPNLYWYRQAAGRGLQLLFYSVGIGQISSEVPQNLSASRPQDRQFILSSKKLLLSDSGFYLCAWSSGSAVSYNSPLHFGNGTRLTVT.

This chain uses TRBV28 with TRBJ2-7, with 11 bases that match TRBD1. The CDR3 sequence is 12 residues long. From germline, CDR1 is MDHEN and CDR2 SYDVKM. V lost 6 bases, J lost 6 bases, and 1 base stayed unmatched. This CDR3 reads CASRDRGREQYF. CDR3 in DNA: TGTGCCAGCAGGGACAGGGGGCGCGAGCAGTACTTC.

This chain uses TRBV5-1 with TRBJ2-7, with 8 bases lining up with TRBD2. Germline assignment: CDR1 SGHRS and CDR2 YFSETQ. The CDR3 runs to 16 residues. Germline trimming cut 4 bases from V and 3 bases from J; bases unmatched to any gene: 12. The CDR3 bases are TGCGCCAGCAGCCCGGGGGTACTAGCGGCAGACTACGAGCAGTACTTC. Amino acid sequence: CASSPGVLAADYEQYF. Using reference TRBV5-1 and TRBJ2-7 for the parts outside the CDR3, the full variable domain is KAGVTQTPRYLIKTRGQQVTLSCSPISGHRSVSWYQQTPGQGLQFLFEYFSETQRNKGNFPGRFSGRQFSNSRSEMNVSTLELGDSALYLCASSPGVLAADYEQYFGPGTRLTVT.

The J gene is TRBJ2-3, the V gene TRBV29-1; 14 bases are shared with TRBD2. The V gene end was trimmed by 6 bases and the J gene end by 0 bases; junction bases not matched to a gene: 5. The CDR3 has 16 residues. Germline V gene sequence: CDR1 SQVTM, CDR2 ANQGSEA. CDR3 protein: CSVGLAGGRSTDTQYF. Written as DNA, the CDR3 is TGCAGCGTAGGACTAGCGGGAGGCCGAAGCACAGATACGCAGTATTTT.

The chain is built from TRBV30 and TRBJ2-7; 10 bases fit TRBD2. With 5 bases clipped from V and 6 bases from J, the junction kept 7 bases outside the gene matches. Germline assignment: CDR1 GTSNPN and CDR2 SVGIG (reference sequence). The CDR3 contains 13 residues. The CDR3 DNA reads TGTGCCTGGTCCGCTAGCGGGAGTGGCGAGCAGTACTTC. This sequence encodes CAWSASGSGEQYF.

The sample holds one count of this clone. The chain has TRBV7-9 and TRBJ2-7; D is perhaps TRBD2 (5 bases). Germline CDR1 is SEHNR and CDR2 is FQNEAQ (reference sequence). Between the trimmed V and J ends, which lost 2 bases and 3 bases, there was a span of 17 bases. The length of the CDR3 is 16 residues. The CDR3 sequence: CASSLSGSIRVYEQYF. In nucleotides, the CDR3 is TGTGCCAGCAGCTTAAGCGGAAGCATCCGTGTCTACGAGCAGTACTTC.

This clone was counted once. At one end the junction does not follow the germline gene, possibly because of a read error. V and J are TRBV7-7 and TRBJ2-2; TRBD2 matches at 11 bases. CDR1 and CDR2 from the germline V gene are SSHAT and FNYEAQ (reference sequence). The CDR3 runs to 16 residues. The CDR3 region has the DNA TGTGCTAGCAGCTCCCCACTAGCGGGAGATGCCGGGGAGCTGTTTTTT. This gives the protein CASSSPLAGDAGELFF.

The chain carries TRBV19 and TRBJ1-5, with D uncertain. CDR1 and CDR2 from the germline V gene are LNHDA and SQIVND (reference sequence). This CDR3 region has 14 residues. V was cut by 10 bases and J by 5 bases, with 18 bases left in between. The CDR3 is CATRRLEVDQPQHF. DNA for the CDR3: TGTGCCACCAGACGTCTCGAGGTGGATCAGCCCCAGCATTTT.

The V gene is TRBV6-6, the J gene TRBJ2-2; 8 bases are shared with TRBD1. The CDR3 covers 16 residues. Germline V CDR1 and CDR2: MNHNY, SVGAGI (reference sequence). V shed 5 bases, J shed 1 base, and the junction held 6 bases outside the gene matches. CDR3: CASSKPGQGNTGELFF. In DNA, the CDR3 is TGTGCCAGCAGTAAACCTGGACAGGGGAACACCGGGGAGCTGTTTTTT.

The rearrangement joins TRBV5-1 to TRBJ1-1; D might be TRBD1 (5 bases). V lost 9 bases, J lost 1 base, and 13 bases lay in between. This CDR3 has 13 amino acids. Germline V gene sequence: CDR1 SGHRS, CDR2 YFSETQ. CDR3 bases: TGCGCCACGGGGGACGGAGCGAACACTGAAGCTTTCTTT. Protein sequence: CATGDGANTEAFF.

The rearrangement uses TRBV10-3 and TRBJ1-1, with TRBD1 identical over 8 bases. The CDR3 runs 15 residues. Germline CDR1 ENHRY, CDR2 SYGVKD. Germline trimming cut 0 bases from V and 11 bases from J; bases unmatched to any gene: 11. The CDR3 reads CAISESPDRGREAFF. In DNA form, the CDR3 reads TGTGCCATCAGTGAGTCTCCAGACAGGGGCCGAGAGGCTTTCTTT.

J is TRBJ2-3 and V is TRBV29-1, with D possibly matching TRBD2 (7 bases). The V end lost 6 bases, the J end lost 5 bases, and 18 bases lay between the germline ends. The CDR3 has 14 residues. The germline V gene has CDR1 SQVTM and CDR2 ANQGSEA. The CDR3 loop reads CSVVGGTRGDTQYF. CDR3 sequence (DNA): TGCAGCGTAGTGGGGGGGACACGGGGAGATACGCAGTATTTT.